The next 9 T cell receptor beta chains were all read from a single sample in a study of blood T cell repertoires in COVID-19. Sequencing used immunoSEQ multiplex PCR; TCRdb keeps in-frame clones, though not all of them. The top ten hold around 2.3% of the sample, which has approximately 200,000 clones, around 87% seen once. Source material: PBMCs or T cells enriched from blood (not recorded which). The receptor source for this set is a woman aged 30 to 39 who had recovered from COVID-19.

The chain is built from TRBV6-5 and TRBJ2-1; 10 bases match TRBD2. CDR3 length equals 15 residues. Germline loops: CDR1 MNHEY, CDR2 SVGAGI. The J segment lost 6 bases and the V segment lost 5 bases, leaving 7 bases of the junction unmatched. In DNA form, the CDR3 reads TGTGCCAGCAGTCCCGCTAGCGGGAGAATCAATGAGCAGTTCTTC. This translates into CASSPASGRINEQFF.

The chain uses TRBV7-2 and TRBJ1-1; D might be TRBD1 (6 bases). Germline-derived CDR1 and CDR2 are SGHTA and FQGNSA. Trimming took 5 bases from V and 5 from J, leaving 9 bases between them. The CDR3 runs to 12 residues. CDR3 region: CASSVTGTEAFF. In nucleotides, the CDR3 is TGTGCCAGCAGCGTAACAGGGACTGAAGCTTTCTTT.

This clone was counted at least ten times. The chain couples TRBV5-6 to TRBJ2-7; D might be TRBD1 (6 bases). Trimming removed 0 bases from V and 5 bases from J, with 18 bases in between. The CDR3 loop spans 16 amino acids. CDR1 and CDR2 (germline): SGHDT, YYEEEE. CDR3 sequence reads: CASSLVWVGASNEQYF. The CDR3 bases are TGTGCCAGCAGCTTGGTGTGGGTGGGGGCCAGCAACGAGCAGTACTTC. The whole variable domain, remainder taken from reference TRBV5-6 and TRBJ2-7, is DAGVTQSPTHLIKTRGQQVTLRCSPKSGHDTVSWYQQALGQGPQFIFQYYEEEERQRGNFPDRFSGHQFPNYSSELNVNALLLGDSALYLCASSLVWVGASNEQYFGPGTRLTVT.

The chain carries TRBV3-1 (or the pseudogene TRBV3-2) and TRBJ2-2, with D perhaps TRBD2 (6 bases). Deletions cut 0 bases from V and 3 bases from J, with 20 bases between. Germline V lookup: CDR1 LGHDT, CDR2 YNNKEL (reference sequence). The CDR3 covers 19 residues. The CDR3: CASSQDLWGSQRDTGELFF. The CDR3 DNA sequence: TGTGCCAGCAGCCAAGATCTTTGGGGCAGCCAGCGGGACACCGGGGAGCTGTTTTTT.

The V call is TRBV5-1, the J call TRBJ1-1; no clear D gene. The CDR3 extends over 17 amino acids. V was shortened by 0 bases and J by 1 base, with 16 bases between the two germline ends. CDR1 SGHRS and CDR2 YFSETQ come from the germline V gene. The CDR3 DNA is TGCGCCAGCAGCTTGGCTCTGACATCCCCCCGGAACACTGAAGCTTTCTTT. Translation gives CASSLALTSPRNTEAFF. Combining the CDR3 with reference TRBV5-1 and TRBJ1-1 gives the whole variable domain KAGVTQTPRYLIKTRGQQVTLSCSPISGHRSVSWYQQTPGQGLQFLFEYFSETQRNKGNFPGRFSGRQFSNSRSEMNVSTLELGDSALYLCASSLALTSPRNTEAFFGQGTRLTVV.

The V call is TRBV5-1, the J call TRBJ2-2; TRBD2 might be the D (5 bases). Trimming took 2 bases from V and 2 from J, leaving 10 bases between them. The germline CDR1 and CDR2 sequences are SGHRS and YFSETQ. The CDR3 runs 15 residues. CDR3 amino acids: CASSFGEQNTGELFF. DNA of the CDR3: TGCGCCAGCAGCTTCGGGGAGCAAAACACCGGGGAGCTGTTTTTT.

The chain links TRBV28 to TRBJ2-7; D may be TRBD2 (5 bases). This CDR3 is built from 14 residues. V was clipped by 7 bases and J by 4 bases, with 17 bases between them. The V gene's germline CDR1 is MDHEN and CDR2 SYDVKM. CDR3 bases: TGTGCCAGCAATACAGAGGGATCGGATTACGAGCAGTACTTC. Protein sequence: CASNTEGSDYEQYF. Filled out from reference TRBV28 and TRBJ2-7, the complete variable domain reads DVKVTQSSRYLVKRTGEKVFLECVQDMDHENMFWYRQDPGLGLRLIYFSYDVKMKEKGDIPEGYSVSREKKERFSLILESASTNQTSMYLCASNTEGSDYEQYFGPGTRLTVT.

The chain links TRBV4-1 to TRBJ1-2, with D possibly being TRBD1 (5 bases). The length of the CDR3 is 20 residues. From germline, CDR1 is MGHRA and CDR2 YSYEKL. Trimming removed 0 bases from V and 0 bases from J, with 23 bases in between. The CDR3 bases are TGCGCCAGCAGCCAAGAGGGAGGGGTAACGGGATGGAGTTCTAACTATGGCTACACCTTC. It is translated as CASSQEGGVTGWSSNYGYTF.

This sequence joins TRBV10-3 and TRBJ2-7; 10 bases map to TRBD1. CDR1 and CDR2 (germline): ENHRY, SYGVKD. This CDR3 has 15 amino acids. Trimming removed 0 bases from V and 2 bases from J; junction bases left unmatched: 1. The CDR3 reads CAISESGTGAYEQYF. The CDR3 DNA reads as TGTGCCATCAGTGAGTCCGGGACAGGGGCCTACGAGCAGTACTTC.